This T cell receptor (beta chain) derives from a study of cytomegalovirus exposure and HLA in healthy donors. Researchers ran the PCR with 60 Vbeta and 13 Jbeta primers. The assay was immunoSEQ multiplex PCR, and TCRdb's table has in-frame clones only and misses some. The data contain about 190,000 clones, 60% to 80% of them singletons. Remarks on this clone: The antigen is undetermined.

Findings of the study overall: It was reported that the classifier diagnosed cytomegalovirus status with high specificity and sensitivity in both the original and validation cohorts.

Sequenced material: PBMCs. The receptor was derived from a woman aged 30 to 39 in good health and CMV-seropositive.

CDR3 coding DNA: TGTGCCAGCAGTACCACCGGGACTACCAATGAGCAGTTCTTC. As protein: CASSTTGTTNEQFF. J is TRBJ2-1 and V is TRBV27, with TRBD2 matching 7 bases. The CDR3 contains 14 residues. The germline CDR1 and CDR2 sequences are MNHEY and SMNVEV (reference sequence). The J segment lost 6 bases and the V segment lost 5 bases, leaving 7 bases of the junction unmatched.